This paragraph reports one T cell receptor beta chain. The data are from a study of cytomegalovirus exposure and HLA in healthy donors. The V gene's germline CDR1 is MNHEY and CDR2 SVGAGI. The CDR3 has 15 residues. Between the trimmed V and J ends, which lost 6 bases and 4 bases, there was a span of 18 bases. Researchers ran the PCR with 60 Vbeta and 13 Jbeta primers. Measured with immunoSEQ multiplex PCR; TCRdb has only the in-frame clones, and not every one. The sample lists around 100,000 clones; around 80% were seen once. This sequence joins TRBV6-5 and TRBJ1-1; maybe TRBD1 (5 bases). Material for sequencing was PBMCs. The sequence was collected from a woman in her thirties or forties in good health and CMV-seronegative. The CDR3, as DNA: TGTGCCAGCAGACTCAGAAGCCTGACAGCCACTGAAGCTTTCTTT. Translated: CASRLRSLTATEAFF.